This T cell receptor (beta chain) comes out of a study of blood T cell repertoires in COVID-19. Background on the study: In each case, the material was cDNA or gDNA derived from T cells, B-cell-depleted T cells, or PBMCs.

CDR1 and CDR2 from the germline V gene are DFQATT and SNEGSKA (reference sequence). V shed 3 bases and J shed 1 base, with 12 bases lying between them. The CDR3 consists of 15 residues. Recovered status applied to Cohort 3 donors who had two consecutive negative PCRs. It also applied to those with clearance or with symptom resolution. Measured with immunoSEQ multiplex PCR; TCRdb has only the in-frame clones, and not every one. The table records 450,000 or so clones, 90% of them present only once. The sequence came from a man aged 18-30 years who had recovered from COVID-19. Source material: PBMCs or T cells enriched from blood (not recorded which). This chain connects TRBV20-1 to TRBJ1-4; possible D gene TRBD1, 6 bases. The CDR3 protein is CSASGNRVTNEKLFF. CDR3 nucleotide sequence: TGCAGTGCTAGTGGAAACAGGGTAACTAATGAAAAACTGTTTTTT.